This T cell receptor (beta chain) was sequenced in a study of shared clonotypes between healthy human individuals. Several immunoSEQ plates held equal portions of the genomic DNA taken from each subset. Sequencing was performed with immunoSEQ multiplex PCR; in TCRdb, only in-frame clones are kept and a portion is missing. This sample carries 1.5 million to 2.5 million clones, about 95% of them seen once, and the ten largest clones take roughly 1%. Germline values: CDR1 MNHEY, CDR2 SMNVEV (reference sequence). The CDR3 is 16 residues long. The junction had 8 bases not matched to a gene; V was cut back by 1 base and J by 5 bases. The naive CD8 population came from CD45RO-negative cells selected for CCR7, without terminally differentiated effector memory CD45RA+ cells.

The sample was naive CD8+ T cells sorted from blood. The TCR was taken from a young man in good health. The rearrangement uses TRBV27 and TRBJ2-5; 9 bases map to TRBD2. The CDR3 coding sequence is TGTGCCAGCAGTTTATGGGGCGGGGGGGCCTTTGAGACCCAGTACTTC. It specifies CASSLWGGGAFETQYF.